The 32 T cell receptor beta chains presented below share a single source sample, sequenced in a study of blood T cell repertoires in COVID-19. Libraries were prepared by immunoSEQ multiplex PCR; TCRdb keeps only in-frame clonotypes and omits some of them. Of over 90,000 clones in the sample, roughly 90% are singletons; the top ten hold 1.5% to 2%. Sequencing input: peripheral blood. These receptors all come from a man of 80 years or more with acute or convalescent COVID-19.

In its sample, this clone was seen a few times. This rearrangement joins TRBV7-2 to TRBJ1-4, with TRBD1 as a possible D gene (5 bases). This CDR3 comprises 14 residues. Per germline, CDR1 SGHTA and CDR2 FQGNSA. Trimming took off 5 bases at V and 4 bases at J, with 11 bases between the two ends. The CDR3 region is CASSRGGRNEKLFF. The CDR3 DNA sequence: TGTGCCAGCAGCAGGGGTGGACGTAATGAAAAACTGTTTTTT.

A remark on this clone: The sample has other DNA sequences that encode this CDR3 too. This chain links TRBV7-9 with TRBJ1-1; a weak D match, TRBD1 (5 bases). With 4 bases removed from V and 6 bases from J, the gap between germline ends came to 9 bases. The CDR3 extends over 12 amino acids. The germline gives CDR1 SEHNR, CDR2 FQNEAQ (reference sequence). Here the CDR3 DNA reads TGTGCCAGCAGCTCTCAGGGTGCTGAAGCTTTCTTT. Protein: CASSSQGAEAFF.

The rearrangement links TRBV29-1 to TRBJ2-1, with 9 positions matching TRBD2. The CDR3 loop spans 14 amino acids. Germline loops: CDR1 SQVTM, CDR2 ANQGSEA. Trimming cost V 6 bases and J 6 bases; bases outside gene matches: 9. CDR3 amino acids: CSVARGRVSNEQFF. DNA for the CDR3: TGCAGCGTGGCCCGCGGGAGGGTTAGCAATGAGCAGTTCTTC.

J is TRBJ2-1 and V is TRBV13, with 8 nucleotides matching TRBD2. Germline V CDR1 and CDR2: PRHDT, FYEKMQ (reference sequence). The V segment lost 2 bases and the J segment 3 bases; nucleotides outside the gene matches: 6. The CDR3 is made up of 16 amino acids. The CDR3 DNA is TGTGCCAGCAGCTTACTCAAAGCGGGAGACTACAATGAGCAGTTCTTC. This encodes CASSLLKAGDYNEQFF.

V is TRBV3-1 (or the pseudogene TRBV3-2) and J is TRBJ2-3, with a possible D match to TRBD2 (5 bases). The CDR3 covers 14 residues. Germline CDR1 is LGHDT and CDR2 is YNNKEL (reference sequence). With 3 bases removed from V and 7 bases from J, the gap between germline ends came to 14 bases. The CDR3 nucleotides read TGTGCCAGCAGCCAGGGCGAGGGCCGCTATACGCAGTATTTT. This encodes CASSQGEGRYTQYF.

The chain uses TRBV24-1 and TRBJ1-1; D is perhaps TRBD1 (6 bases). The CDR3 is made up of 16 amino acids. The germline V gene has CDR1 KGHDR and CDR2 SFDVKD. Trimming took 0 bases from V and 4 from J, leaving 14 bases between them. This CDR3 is CATSDLPGAVSTEAFF. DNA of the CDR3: TGTGCCACCAGTGATTTGCCAGGGGCGGTCTCCACTGAAGCTTTCTTT.

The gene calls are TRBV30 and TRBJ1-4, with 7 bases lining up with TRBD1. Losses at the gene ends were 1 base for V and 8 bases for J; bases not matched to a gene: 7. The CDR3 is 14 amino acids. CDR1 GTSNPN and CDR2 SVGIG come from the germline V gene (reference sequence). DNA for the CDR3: TGTGCCTGGAGTGGCGGGACAGTGGGGGAAAAACTGTTTTTT. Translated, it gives CAWSGGTVGEKLFF.

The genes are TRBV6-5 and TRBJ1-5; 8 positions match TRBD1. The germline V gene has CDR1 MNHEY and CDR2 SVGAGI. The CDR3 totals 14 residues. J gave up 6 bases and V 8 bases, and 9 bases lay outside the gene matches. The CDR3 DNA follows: TGTGCCAGCGATGAACAGGGGGACCGTCAGCCCCAGCATTTT. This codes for CASDEQGDRQPQHF.

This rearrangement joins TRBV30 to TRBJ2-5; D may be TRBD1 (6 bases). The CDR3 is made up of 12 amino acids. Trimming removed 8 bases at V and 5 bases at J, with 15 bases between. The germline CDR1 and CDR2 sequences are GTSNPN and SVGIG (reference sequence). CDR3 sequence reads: CAMGQGLETQYF. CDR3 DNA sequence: TGTGCCATGGGGCAGGGGTTGGAGACCCAGTACTTC.

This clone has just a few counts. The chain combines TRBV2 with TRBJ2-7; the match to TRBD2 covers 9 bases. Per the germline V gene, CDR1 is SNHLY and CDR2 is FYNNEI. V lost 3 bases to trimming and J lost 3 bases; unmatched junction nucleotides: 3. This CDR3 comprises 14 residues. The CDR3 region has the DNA TGTGCCAGCAGTGACCTAGCGGGAAACTACGAGCAGTACTTC. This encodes CASSDLAGNYEQYF.

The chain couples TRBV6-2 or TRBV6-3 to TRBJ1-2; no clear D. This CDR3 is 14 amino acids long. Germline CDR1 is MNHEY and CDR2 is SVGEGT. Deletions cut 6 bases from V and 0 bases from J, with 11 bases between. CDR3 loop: CASSDGLTNYGYTF. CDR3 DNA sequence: TGTGCCAGCAGCGACGGACTTACTAACTATGGCTACACCTTC.

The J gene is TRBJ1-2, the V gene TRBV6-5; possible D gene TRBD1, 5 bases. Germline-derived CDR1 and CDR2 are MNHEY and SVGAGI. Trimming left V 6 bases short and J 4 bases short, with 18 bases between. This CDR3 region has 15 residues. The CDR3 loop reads CASRPRMDTLYGYTF. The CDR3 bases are TGTGCCAGCAGACCTCGAATGGACACCCTCTATGGCTACACCTTC.

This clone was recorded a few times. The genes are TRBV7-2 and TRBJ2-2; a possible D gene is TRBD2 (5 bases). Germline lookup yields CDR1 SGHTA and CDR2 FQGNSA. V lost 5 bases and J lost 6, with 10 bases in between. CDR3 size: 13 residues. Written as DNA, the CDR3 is TGTGCCAGCAGCCTGAGGGCCCCCGGGGAGCTGTTTTTT. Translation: CASSLRAPGELFF.

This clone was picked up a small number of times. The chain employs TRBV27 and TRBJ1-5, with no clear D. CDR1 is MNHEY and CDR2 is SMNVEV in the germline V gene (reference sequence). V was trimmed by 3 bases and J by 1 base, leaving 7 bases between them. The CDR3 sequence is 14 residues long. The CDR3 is CASSFGGSNQPQHF. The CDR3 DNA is TGTGCCAGCAGTTTTGGAGGGAGCAATCAGCCCCAGCATTTT.

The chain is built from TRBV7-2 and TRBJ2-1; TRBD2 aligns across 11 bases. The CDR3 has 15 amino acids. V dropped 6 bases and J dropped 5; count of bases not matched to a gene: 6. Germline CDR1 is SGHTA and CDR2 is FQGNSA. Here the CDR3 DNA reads TGTGCCAGCAGTTCCGGACTAGCGGGTAACAATGAGCAGTTCTTC. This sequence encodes CASSSGLAGNNEQFF.

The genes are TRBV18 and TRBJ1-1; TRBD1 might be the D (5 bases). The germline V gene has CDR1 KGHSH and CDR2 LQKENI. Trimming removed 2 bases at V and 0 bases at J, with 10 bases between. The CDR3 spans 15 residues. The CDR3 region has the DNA TGTGCCAGCTCACCAGGTGCAGGGATGAACACTGAAGCTTTCTTT. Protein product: CASSPGAGMNTEAFF.

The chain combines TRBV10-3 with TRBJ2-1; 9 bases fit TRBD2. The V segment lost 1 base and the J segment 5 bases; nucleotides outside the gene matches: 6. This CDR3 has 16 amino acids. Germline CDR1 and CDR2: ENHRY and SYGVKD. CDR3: CAISEYKAGGHNEQFF. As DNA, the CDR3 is TGTGCCATCAGTGAGTACAAAGCGGGAGGCCACAATGAGCAGTTCTTC.

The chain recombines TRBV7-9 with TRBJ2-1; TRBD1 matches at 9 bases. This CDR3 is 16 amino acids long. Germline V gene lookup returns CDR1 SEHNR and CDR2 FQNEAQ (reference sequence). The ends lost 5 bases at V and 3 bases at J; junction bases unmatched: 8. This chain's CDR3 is CASSPDRGDGYNEQFF. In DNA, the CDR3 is TGTGCCAGCAGCCCCGACAGGGGGGATGGCTACAATGAGCAGTTCTTC.

The CDR3 DNA sequence: TGCGCCAGCAGCTTATTATCGGGGTTGAACACTGAAGCTTTCTTT. This codes for CASSLLSGLNTEAFF. The chain has TRBV5-1 and TRBJ1-1; D not resolved. Germline assignment: CDR1 SGHRS and CDR2 YFSETQ. V was shortened by 2 bases and J by 0 bases, with 11 bases between the two germline ends. This CDR3 region has 15 residues.

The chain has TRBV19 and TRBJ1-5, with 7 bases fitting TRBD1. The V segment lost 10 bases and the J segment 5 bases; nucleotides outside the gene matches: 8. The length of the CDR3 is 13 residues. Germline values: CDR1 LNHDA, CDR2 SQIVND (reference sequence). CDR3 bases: TGTGCCACTAAGGACAGGTGGGATCAGCCCCAGCATTTT. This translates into CATKDRWDQPQHF.

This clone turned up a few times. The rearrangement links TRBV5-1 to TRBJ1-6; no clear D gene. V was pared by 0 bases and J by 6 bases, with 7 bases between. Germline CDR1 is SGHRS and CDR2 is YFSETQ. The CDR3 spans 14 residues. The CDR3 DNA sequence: TGCGCCAGCAGCTTGGATAGTCTTAATTCACCCCTCCACTTT. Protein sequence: CASSLDSLNSPLHF.

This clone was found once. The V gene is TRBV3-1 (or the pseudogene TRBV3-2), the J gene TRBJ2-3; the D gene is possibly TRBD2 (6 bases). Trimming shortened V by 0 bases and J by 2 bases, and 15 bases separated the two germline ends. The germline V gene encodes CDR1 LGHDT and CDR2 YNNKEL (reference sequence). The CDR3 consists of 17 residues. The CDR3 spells CASSQDRRQGLTDTQYF. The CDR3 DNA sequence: TGTGCCAGCAGCCAAGATAGGAGGCAGGGACTCACAGATACGCAGTATTTT.

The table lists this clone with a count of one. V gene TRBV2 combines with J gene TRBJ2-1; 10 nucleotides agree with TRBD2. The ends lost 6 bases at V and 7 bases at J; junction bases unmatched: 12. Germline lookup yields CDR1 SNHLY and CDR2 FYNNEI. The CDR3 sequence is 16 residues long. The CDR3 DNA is TGTGCCAGCAGGGAAAAGCGGGAGGGCCGGGGGAATGAGCAGTTCTTC. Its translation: CASREKREGRGNEQFF.

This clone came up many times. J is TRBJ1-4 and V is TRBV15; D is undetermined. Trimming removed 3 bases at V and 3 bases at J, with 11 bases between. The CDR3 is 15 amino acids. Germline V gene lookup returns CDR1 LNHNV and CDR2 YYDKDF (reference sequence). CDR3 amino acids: CATSSSRGANEKLFF. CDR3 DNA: TGTGCCACCAGCAGTAGCCGGGGAGCTAATGAAAAACTGTTTTTT.

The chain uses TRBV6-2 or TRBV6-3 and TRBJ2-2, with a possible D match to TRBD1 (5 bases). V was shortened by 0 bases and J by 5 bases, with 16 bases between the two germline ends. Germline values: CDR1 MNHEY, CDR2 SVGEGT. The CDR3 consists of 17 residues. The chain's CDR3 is CASSYSIGRPGTGELFF. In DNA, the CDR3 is TGTGCCAGCAGTTACTCTATCGGCAGGCCAGGGACCGGGGAGCTGTTTTTT.

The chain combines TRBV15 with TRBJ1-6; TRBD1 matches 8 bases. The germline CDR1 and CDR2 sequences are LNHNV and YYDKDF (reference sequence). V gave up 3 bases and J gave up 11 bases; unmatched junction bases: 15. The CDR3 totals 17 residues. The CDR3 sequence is CATSRRTGPLGLTPLHF. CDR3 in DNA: TGTGCCACCAGCAGGAGGACAGGGCCCCTAGGCTTGACACCCCTCCACTTT.

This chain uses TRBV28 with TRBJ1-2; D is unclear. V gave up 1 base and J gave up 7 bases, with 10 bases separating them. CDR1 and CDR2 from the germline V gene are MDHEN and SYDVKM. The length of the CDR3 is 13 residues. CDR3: CASSLSRQFGYTF. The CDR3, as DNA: TGTGCCAGCAGTTTATCCAGGCAGTTTGGCTACACCTTC.

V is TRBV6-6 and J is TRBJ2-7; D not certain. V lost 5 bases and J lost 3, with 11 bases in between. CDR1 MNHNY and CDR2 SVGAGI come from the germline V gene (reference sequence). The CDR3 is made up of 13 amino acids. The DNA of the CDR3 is TGTGCCAGCAGTCCTGGGCCCCACTACGAGCAGTACTTC. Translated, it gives CASSPGPHYEQYF.

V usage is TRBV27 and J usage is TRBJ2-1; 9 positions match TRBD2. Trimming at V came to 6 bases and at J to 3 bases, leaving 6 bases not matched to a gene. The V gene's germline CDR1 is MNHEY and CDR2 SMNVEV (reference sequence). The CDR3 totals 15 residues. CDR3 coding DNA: TGTGCCAGCAGATCAGCGGGAGGAGTCTACAATGAGCAGTTCTTC. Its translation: CASRSAGGVYNEQFF.

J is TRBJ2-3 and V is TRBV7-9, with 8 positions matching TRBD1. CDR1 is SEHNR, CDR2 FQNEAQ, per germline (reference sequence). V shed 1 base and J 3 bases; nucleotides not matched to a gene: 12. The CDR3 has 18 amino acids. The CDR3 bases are TGTGCCAGCAGCTTAGGGCAGGGGGCAGGCGCTCCAACAGATACGCAGTATTTT. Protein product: CASSLGQGAGAPTDTQYF.

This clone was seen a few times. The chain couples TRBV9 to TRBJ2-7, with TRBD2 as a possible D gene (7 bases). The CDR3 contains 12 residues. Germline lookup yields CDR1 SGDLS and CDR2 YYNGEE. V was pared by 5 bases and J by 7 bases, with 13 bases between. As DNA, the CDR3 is TGTGCCAGCAGGGGGGAGGGGACAGAGCAGTACTTC. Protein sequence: CASRGEGTEQYF.

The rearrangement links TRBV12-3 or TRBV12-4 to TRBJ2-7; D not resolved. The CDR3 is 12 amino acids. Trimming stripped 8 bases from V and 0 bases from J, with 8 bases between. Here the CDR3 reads CASRRRSYEQYF. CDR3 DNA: TGTGCCAGCCGGCGGCGCTCCTACGAGCAGTACTTC.